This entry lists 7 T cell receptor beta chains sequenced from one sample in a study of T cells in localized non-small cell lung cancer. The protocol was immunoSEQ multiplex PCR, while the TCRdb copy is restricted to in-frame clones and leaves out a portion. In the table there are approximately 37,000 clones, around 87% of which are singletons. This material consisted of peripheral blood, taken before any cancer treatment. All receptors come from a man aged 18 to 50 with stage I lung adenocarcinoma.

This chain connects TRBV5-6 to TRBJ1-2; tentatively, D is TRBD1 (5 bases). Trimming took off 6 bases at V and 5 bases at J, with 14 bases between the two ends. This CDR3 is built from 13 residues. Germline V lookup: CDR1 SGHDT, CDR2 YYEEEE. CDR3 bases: TGTGCCAGCATCCCCCCGGGGGGTTATGGCTACACCTTC. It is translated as CASIPPGGYGYTF.

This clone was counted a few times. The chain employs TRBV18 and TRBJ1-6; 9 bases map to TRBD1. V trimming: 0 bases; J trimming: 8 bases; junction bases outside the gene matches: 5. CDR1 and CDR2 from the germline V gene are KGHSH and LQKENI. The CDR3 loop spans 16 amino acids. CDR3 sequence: CASSPPRDRVHSPLHF. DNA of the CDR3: TGTGCCAGCTCACCACCGAGGGACAGGGTTCATTCACCCCTCCACTTT.

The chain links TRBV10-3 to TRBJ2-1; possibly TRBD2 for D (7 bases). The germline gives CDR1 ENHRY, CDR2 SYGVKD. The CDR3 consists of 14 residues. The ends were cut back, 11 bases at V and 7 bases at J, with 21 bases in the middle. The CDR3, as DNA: TGTGCCGCCAAAACGGTGGGAGGGGGGAATGAGCAGTTCTTC. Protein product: CAAKTVGGGNEQFF.

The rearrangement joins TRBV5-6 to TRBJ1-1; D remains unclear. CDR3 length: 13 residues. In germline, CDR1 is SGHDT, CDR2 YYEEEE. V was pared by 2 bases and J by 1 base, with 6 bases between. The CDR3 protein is CASSFPGNTEAFF. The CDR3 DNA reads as TGTGCCAGCAGCTTCCCGGGGAACACTGAAGCTTTCTTT.

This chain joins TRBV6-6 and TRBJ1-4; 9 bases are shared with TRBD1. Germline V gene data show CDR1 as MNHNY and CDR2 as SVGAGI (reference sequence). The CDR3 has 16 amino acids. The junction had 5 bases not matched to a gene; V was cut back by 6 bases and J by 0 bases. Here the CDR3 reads CASRIGQGTTNEKLFF. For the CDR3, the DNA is TGTGCCAGCAGGATTGGACAGGGGACAACTAATGAAAAACTGTTTTTT.

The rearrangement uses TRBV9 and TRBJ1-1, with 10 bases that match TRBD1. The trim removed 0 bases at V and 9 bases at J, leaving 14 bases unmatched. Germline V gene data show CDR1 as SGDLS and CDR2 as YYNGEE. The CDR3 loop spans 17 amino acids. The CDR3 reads CASSVGREDRGSHKAFF. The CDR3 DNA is TGTGCCAGCAGCGTAGGGAGGGAGGACAGGGGGTCGCACAAAGCTTTCTTT.

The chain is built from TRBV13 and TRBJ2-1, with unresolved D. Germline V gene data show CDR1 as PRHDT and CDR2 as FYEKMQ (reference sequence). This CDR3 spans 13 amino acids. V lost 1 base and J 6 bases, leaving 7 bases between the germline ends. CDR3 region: CASSLAETNEQFF. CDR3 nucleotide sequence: TGTGCCAGCAGCTTAGCCGAAACCAATGAGCAGTTCTTC.